The 20 T cell receptor beta chains below were found in one sample sequenced in a study of response to subunit inactivated influenza vaccine. TCRdb redid the calling of the RT-PCR reads with MiXCR, one entry per CDR3 protein. The data contain about 480,000 distinct CDR3 sequences, around 25% of them singletons. The sequenced sample was CD4+ T cells sorted from PBMCs, obtained 4 to 6 days after vaccination. The source of these receptors is a man aged 50-60 years who received an inactivated influenza vaccine.

The rearrangement links TRBV10-3 to TRBJ2-5; D call uncertain. From germline, CDR1 is ENHRY and CDR2 SYGVKD. V lost 6 bases, J lost 5 bases, and 10 bases lay in between. The CDR3 loop spans 12 amino acids. CDR3 sequence reads: CAISLSGETQYF. CDR3 DNA: TGTGCCATCAGCCTCTCGGGCGAGACCCAGTACTTC.

This clonotype showed up just a few times. The chain links TRBV11-1 to TRBJ2-7; D is possibly TRBD2 (5 bases). Trimming pared 5 bases from V and 0 bases from J, leaving 23 bases between. Per germline, CDR1 SGHAT and CDR2 FQDESV (reference sequence). There are 18 residues in the CDR3. CDR3 region: CASSGGRMRDRSSYEQYF. The CDR3 coding sequence is TGTGCCAGCAGCGGCGGTAGGATGAGGGATCGGAGCTCCTACGAGCAGTACTTC.

This clonotype appeared a few times. The V gene is TRBV12-3 or TRBV12-4, the J gene TRBJ1-5; D is uncertain. The CDR3 runs 15 residues. Trimming stripped 1 base from V and 3 bases from J, with 10 bases between. CDR3 region: CASSLVPEANQPQHF. CDR3 nucleotide sequence: TGTGCCAGCAGTTTAGTTCCAGAGGCCAATCAGCCCCAGCATTTT.

This clonotype has a handful of counts. The chain combines TRBV12-3 or TRBV12-4 with TRBJ2-7; 15 bases match TRBD2. V was clipped by 4 bases and J by 7 bases; unmatched bases: 5. The CDR3 is 15 amino acids. The CDR3 here is CASSWGTSGGLEQYF. The CDR3 DNA is TGTGCCAGCAGTTGGGGGACTAGCGGGGGGTTAGAGCAGTACTTC.

The chain has TRBV20-1 and TRBJ2-1, with 8 nucleotides matching TRBD2. The germline gives CDR1 DFQATT, CDR2 SNEGSKA (reference sequence). Trimming cost V 2 bases and J 5 bases; bases outside gene matches: 11. The CDR3 spans 16 residues. The CDR3 nucleotides read TGCAGTGCTAGAATCTCCTGGGGACTAGGCGACAATGAGCAGTTCTTC. Its translation: CSARISWGLGDNEQFF.

The chain links TRBV5-1 to TRBJ2-3, with no clear D. CDR3 length equals 16 residues. CDR1 SGHRS and CDR2 YFSETQ come from the germline V gene. The V end lost 0 bases, the J end lost 0 bases, and 11 bases lay between the germline ends. Written as DNA, the CDR3 is TGCGCCAGCAGCTTGGTTGGTCGAACTAGCACAGATACGCAGTATTTT. Its translation is CASSLVGRTSTDTQYF.

This clonotype was recorded a few times. The chain links TRBV19 to TRBJ2-1, with TRBD2 matching over 9 bases. Germline V gives CDR1 LNHDA, CDR2 SQIVND (reference sequence). The CDR3 sequence is 15 residues long. DNA of the CDR3: TGTGTAGGGCTAGCGGGGAAGTCATCATACAATGAGCAGTTCTTC. Translating it yields CVGLAGKSSYNEQFF.

In its sample, this clonotype was seen a few times. The CDR3 spells CASSPNRQGETQYF. DNA of the CDR3: TGTGCCAGCAGCCCGAACAGACAGGGCGAGACCCAGTACTTC. The chain uses TRBV7-2 and TRBJ2-5; TRBD1 agrees at 7 bases. After removal of 5 bases from V and 5 bases from J, the junction contained 8 bases not matched to a gene. Germline V gene lookup returns CDR1 SGHTA and CDR2 FQGNSA. The CDR3 length is 14 residues.

The CDR3 loop reads CASCPWVAQASNTGELFF. The CDR3 DNA sequence: TGTGCCAGCTGTCCCTGGGTCGCCCAGGCTTCGAACACCGGGGAGCTGTTTTTT. The chain has TRBV12-3 or TRBV12-4 and TRBJ2-2, with D unresolved. The CDR3 length is 18 residues. Trimming shortened V by 8 bases and J by 0 bases, and 22 bases separated the two germline ends.

This clonotype has just a few counts. This chain links TRBV3-1 with TRBJ1-1; D possibly corresponds to TRBD1 (5 bases). Trimming removed 2 bases from V and 1 base from J, with 8 bases in between. Germline V CDR1 and CDR2: LGHDT, YNNKEL (reference sequence). The CDR3 covers 14 residues. The CDR3 spells CASSQWGSNTEAFF. In DNA, the CDR3 is TGTGCCAGCAGCCAATGGGGCTCGAACACTGAAGCTTTCTTT.

In its sample, this clonotype was seen a few times. This chain connects TRBV5-1 to TRBJ2-3, with 8 positions matching TRBD1. Germline V gene sequence: CDR1 SGHRS, CDR2 YFSETQ. CDR3 length: 16 amino acids. V dropped 3 bases and J dropped 2; count of bases not matched to a gene: 8. CDR3 protein: CASSSLQGALTDTQYF. CDR3 in DNA: TGCGCCAGCAGCTCACTGCAGGGGGCCCTCACAGATACGCAGTATTTT.

This clonotype was counted between two and nine times. V gene TRBV7-9 combines with J gene TRBJ2-3; D call uncertain. This CDR3 region has 11 residues. With 7 bases removed from V and 9 bases from J, the gap between germline ends came to 11 bases. Germline CDR1 SEHNR, CDR2 FQNEAQ (reference sequence). Here the CDR3 reads CASTGASTQYF. CDR3 bases: TGTGCCAGCACAGGAGCTTCGACGCAGTATTTT.

This clonotype was observed a few times. The junction and the germline gene differ at one end; a read error may be behind it. The CDR3 bases are TGCGCCAGCAGCCAAGATAGCCGGGCCTCTTGGTCGATCTTC. Protein: CASSQDSRASWSIF. The genes are TRBV4-3 and TRBJ2-1; D is uncertain. CDR3 length: 14 residues. The germline gives CDR1 LGHNA, CDR2 YSLEER.

The sample holds a few counts of this clonotype. The chain has TRBV28 and TRBJ2-1; no reliable D call. The CDR3 spans 12 residues. Germline assignment: CDR1 MDHEN and CDR2 SYDVKM. The ends were cut back, 6 bases at V and 11 bases at J, with 14 bases in the middle. CDR3 loop: CASSPPVSKQFF. The CDR3 DNA sequence: TGTGCCAGCAGCCCCCCTGTGAGTAAGCAGTTCTTC.

A note on this clonotype: Relative to the germline gene, one junction end is altered; a read error may explain this. V and J are TRBV7-8 and TRBJ2-2; D ambiguous. CDR3 length: 18 residues. From germline, CDR1 is SGHVS and CDR2 FQNEAQ. The CDR3 loop reads CASSFRPRLPFNTGELFF. The DNA of the CDR3 is TGTGCGAGCAGCTTTAGGCCCAGGCTTCCGTTTAACACCGGGGAGCTGTTTTTT. The variable domain in full, with the rest retrieved from reference TRBV7-8 and TRBJ2-2, is GAGVSQSPRYKVAKRGQDVALRCDPISGHVSLFWYQQALGQGPEFLTYFQNEAQLDKSGLPSDRFFAERPEGSVSTLKIQRTQQEDSAVYLCASSFRPRLPFNTGELFFGEGSRLTVL.

This clonotype occurred a few times. V and J are TRBV10-3 and TRBJ2-1; 16 bases are a match to TRBD2. Losses at the gene ends were 10 bases for V and 6 bases for J; bases not matched to a gene: 9. This CDR3 has 16 residues. The germline CDR1 and CDR2 sequences are ENHRY and SYGVKD. As DNA, the CDR3 is TGTGCCACCCGTGGGACTAGCGGGAGGGGGGGCAATGAGCAGTTCTTC. This gives the protein CATRGTSGRGGNEQFF.

V gene TRBV14 combines with J gene TRBJ2-5; 9 bases fit TRBD2. The CDR3 has 14 amino acids. Trimming cost V 1 base and J 3 bases; bases outside gene matches: 0. Germline V gives CDR1 SGHDN, CDR2 FVKESK. CDR3 protein: CASSQASGKETQYF. The CDR3 nucleotides are TGTGCCAGCAGCCAAGCTAGCGGGAAAGAGACCCAGTACTTC.

This clonotype was seen at least ten times. V usage is TRBV5-1 and J usage is TRBJ1-6; D remains ambiguous. Germline CDR1 and CDR2: SGHRS and YFSETQ. The CDR3 has 14 amino acids. V was trimmed by 1 base and J by 7 bases, leaving 9 bases between them. CDR3 protein: CASSLTTANSPLHF. The CDR3 coding sequence is TGCGCCAGCAGCTTGACGACGGCGAATTCACCCCTCCACTTT. Filled out from reference TRBV5-1 and TRBJ1-6, the complete variable domain reads KAGVTQTPRYLIKTRGQQVTLSCSPISGHRSVSWYQQTPGQGLQFLFEYFSETQRNKGNFPGRFSGRQFSNSRSEMNVSTLELGDSALYLCASSLTTANSPLHFGNGTRLTVT.

CDR3 residues: CASSQRTSGGAYNEQFF. The CDR3 DNA follows: TGTGCCAGCAGCCAAAGGACTAGCGGGGGGGCCTACAATGAGCAGTTCTTC. The V call is TRBV7-9, the J call TRBJ2-1; 15 bases are a match to TRBD2. Germline assignment: CDR1 SEHNR and CDR2 FQNEAQ (reference sequence). J lost 2 bases, V lost 5 bases, and 4 bases had no gene match. This CDR3 contains 17 residues. The full variable domain, rest sourced from reference TRBV7-9 and TRBJ2-1, is DTGVSQNPRHKITKRGQNVTFRCDPISEHNRLYWYRQTLGQGPEFLTYFQNEAQLEKSRLLSDRFSAERPKGSFSTLEIQRTEQGDSAMYLCASSQRTSGGAYNEQFFGPGTRLTVL.

This clonotype has more than one count but fewer than ten. The CDR3 coding sequence is TGCGCCAGCAGCCAAGATCGGATTCAGCCCCAGCATTTT. It translates to CASSQDRIQPQHF. The rearrangement uses TRBV4-1 and TRBJ1-5; D gene ambiguous. Trimming removed 0 bases from V and 6 bases from J, with 6 bases in between. CDR3 length: 13 amino acids. Germline lookup yields CDR1 MGHRA and CDR2 YSYEKL.